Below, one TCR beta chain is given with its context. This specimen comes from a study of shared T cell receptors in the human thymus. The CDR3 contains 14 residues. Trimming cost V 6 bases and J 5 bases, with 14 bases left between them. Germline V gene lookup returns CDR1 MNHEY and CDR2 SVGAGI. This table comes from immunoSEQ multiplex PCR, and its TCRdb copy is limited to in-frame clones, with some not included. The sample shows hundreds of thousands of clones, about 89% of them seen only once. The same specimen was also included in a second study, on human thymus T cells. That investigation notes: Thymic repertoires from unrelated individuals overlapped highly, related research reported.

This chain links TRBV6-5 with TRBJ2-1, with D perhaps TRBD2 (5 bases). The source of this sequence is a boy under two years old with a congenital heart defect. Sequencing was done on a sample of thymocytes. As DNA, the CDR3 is TGTGCCAGCAGAGCTAGCAGTTCTCACAATGAGCAGTTCTTC. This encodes CASRASSSHNEQFF.